A selection of T cell receptor beta chains follows, all from one sample in a study of T-cell reconstitution after alpha-beta-depleted transplantation in children. MiXCR, run by TCRdb on the PCR reads, gives a single entry per CDR3 protein. The sample holds around 30,000 distinct CDR3 sequences, roughly 6.7% seen once. Here the sequenced sample was peripheral blood, taken 60 days after TCRalphabeta/CD19-depleted stem cell transplant. Receptors were obtained from a child in the first two years of life who had a stem cell transplant for acute myeloid leukemia, so the T cells may come from the graft donor. Each CDR3 is given without its conserved first and last residue.

V gene	J gene	CDR3 protein
TRBV27	TRBJ1-6	ATCTGLNSPLH
TRBV20-1	TRBJ1-2	SARDLGQSGFYGYT
TRBV28	TRBJ2-7	ASSLSPGLAGFEQY
TRBV28	TRBJ1-3	ASSSRNTIY
TRBV20-1	TRBJ2-4	SVRTSGRPKPKNIQY
TRBV4-1	TRBJ2-1	ASSQDWRFSYNEQF
TRBV2	TRBJ2-4	ASSAGAPKKNIQY
TRBV5-1	TRBJ2-1	ASLDTSGSDEQF
TRBV4-3	TRBJ2-7	ASSQGVLRYEQY
TRBV7-9	TRBJ2-5	ASSRTPEETQY
TRBV6-5	TRBJ2-7	ATRWGSYEQY
TRBV2	TRBJ1-2	ASSTYGYT
TRBV12-3/TRBV12-4	TRBJ1-1	ASSSGGSLLLNTEAF
TRBV20-1	TRBJ1-5	SAAGTLNQPQH
TRBV28	TRBJ2-3	ASSLWGQGETDTQY
TRBV19	TRBJ2-1	ASSTPRDRYNEQF
TRBV6-1	TRBJ2-7	AMCNSDRFRGWQY
TRBV27	TRBJ1-2	ASSPRDRVAYGYT
TRBV12-3/TRBV12-4	TRBJ2-2	ASSLRNSGELF
TRBV25-1	TRBJ2-3	ASSDLAGGRDTQY
TRBV6-1	TRBJ2-2	ASSPLLSSGRGTGELF
TRBV27	TRBJ2-7	ASSLGARFTYEQY
TRBV7-9	TRBJ2-1	ASSPDPAYNEQF
TRBV4-3	TRBJ2-5	ASSQGGTETQY
TRBV28	TRBJ2-5	ASWGYENQETQY
TRBV9	TRBJ2-5	ASSVEGLAGGQETQY
TRBV6-2/TRBV6-3	TRBJ1-5	ASLSTGGNQPQH
TRBV4-2	TRBJ2-3	ASSQDRTEADTQY
TRBV30	TRBJ2-1	AWSWGSLEQF
TRBV18	TRBJ2-7	ASSPRDSRYSSYEQY
TRBV7-9	TRBJ2-7	ASSYLDRGREQY
TRBV9	TRBJ1-1	ASSVGGEGQNTEAF
TRBV5-1	TRBJ2-7	ASSLGTGAHYEQY
TRBV29-1	TRBJ2-4	SVAVLGDIQY
TRBV24-1	TRBJ2-1	ATSDLQGGSEQF
TRBV7-9	TRBJ1-1	ASSRQGREAF